The subject of this entry is one T cell receptor beta chain. CD45RO-negative cells were positively selected for CCR7, leaving out terminally differentiated effector memory CD45RA+ cells. Clones were read by immunoSEQ multiplex PCR, and TCRdb kept only the in-frame ones, dropping some. Here the sample spans about 2 million clones, about 95% being singletons. This specimen comes from a study of shared clonotypes between healthy human individuals. Trimming at V came to 5 bases and at J to 3 bases, leaving 1 base not matched to a gene. The CDR3 consists of 14 residues. In germline, CDR1 is SGHTA, CDR2 FQGNSA.

This receptor was obtained from a man between 18 and 35 years old in good health. This chain joins TRBV7-2 and TRBJ2-7; 13 nucleotides match TRBD2. The sample consisted of naive CD8+ T cells sorted from blood. The CDR3 is CASSTSGGVYEQYF. The CDR3 nucleotides are TGTGCCAGCAGCACTAGCGGGGGGGTCTACGAGCAGTACTTC.